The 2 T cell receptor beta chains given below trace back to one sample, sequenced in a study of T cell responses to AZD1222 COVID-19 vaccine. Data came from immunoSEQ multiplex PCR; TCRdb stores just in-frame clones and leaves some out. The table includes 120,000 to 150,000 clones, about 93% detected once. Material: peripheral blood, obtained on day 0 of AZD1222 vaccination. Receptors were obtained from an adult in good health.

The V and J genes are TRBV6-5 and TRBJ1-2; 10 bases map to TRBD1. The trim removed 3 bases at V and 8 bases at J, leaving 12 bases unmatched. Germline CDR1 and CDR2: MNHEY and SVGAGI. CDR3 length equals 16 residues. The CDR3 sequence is CASSYWTGGMSVGYTF. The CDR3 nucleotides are TGTGCCAGCAGTTATTGGACAGGGGGAATGAGCGTAGGCTACACCTTC.

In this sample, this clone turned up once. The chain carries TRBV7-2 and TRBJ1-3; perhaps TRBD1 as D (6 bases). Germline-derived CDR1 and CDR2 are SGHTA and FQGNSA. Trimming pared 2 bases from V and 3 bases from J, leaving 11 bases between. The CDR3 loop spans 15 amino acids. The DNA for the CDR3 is TGTGCCAGCAGCTTAAACGCAGGGGTTGGAAACACCATATATTTT. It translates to CASSLNAGVGNTIYF.